One sample yielded the 12 T cell receptor beta chains listed below, sequenced in a study of T cell changes during pregnancy in multiple sclerosis. The data were produced by immunoSEQ multiplex PCR, yet TCRdb's version contains in-frame clones alone and is incomplete. The table has fewer than 110,000 clones, roughly 92% seen once. Sequencing used peripheral blood, obtained after pregnancy. Receptors originate from a female donor with multiple sclerosis, enrolled in a pregnancy study.

This clone has just a few counts. The chain joins TRBV19 to TRBJ2-2; a possible D gene is TRBD1 (6 bases). The CDR3 sequence is 14 residues long. Germline CDR1 LNHDA, CDR2 SQIVND (reference sequence). Deletions cut 8 bases from V and 0 bases from J, with 10 bases between. The chain's CDR3 is CASRAGANTGELFF. DNA of the CDR3: TGTGCCAGTCGGGCAGGGGCGAACACCGGGGAGCTGTTTTTT.

The chain recombines TRBV10-3 with TRBJ2-7; TRBD1 agrees at 9 bases. J lost 2 bases, V lost 0 bases, and 8 bases had no gene match. The CDR3 extends over 17 amino acids. Germline V lookup: CDR1 ENHRY, CDR2 SYGVKD. CDR3 sequence: CAISESKLGQGTYEQYF. The CDR3 DNA reads as TGTGCCATCAGTGAGTCGAAGCTGGGACAGGGTACCTACGAGCAGTACTTC.

The chain uses TRBV11-1 and TRBJ2-1; 8 bases agree with TRBD2. The CDR3 covers 15 residues. Trimming took 8 bases from V and 7 from J; bases not matched to a gene: 13. Per germline, CDR1 SGHAT and CDR2 FQDESV (reference sequence). CDR3 protein: CASGDVRGTRNEQFF. In nucleotides, the CDR3 is TGTGCCAGCGGAGATGTACGGGGGACTAGAAATGAGCAGTTCTTC.

The V gene is TRBV7-9, the J gene TRBJ2-1, with D tentatively TRBD2 (5 bases). Germline V gives CDR1 SEHNR, CDR2 FQNEAQ (reference sequence). The V end was cut by 3 bases, the J end by 3 bases, with 21 bases between. The CDR3 length is 18 residues. The CDR3 bases are TGTGCCAGCAGCTTCCCCCTAAAGTTGGGCGAGGGCTACAATGAGCAGTTCTTC. This translates into CASSFPLKLGEGYNEQFF. The complete variable domain, with remaining parts taken from reference TRBV7-9 and TRBJ2-1, reads DTGVSQNPRHKITKRGQNVTFRCDPISEHNRLYWYRQTLGQGPEFLTYFQNEAQLEKSRLLSDRFSAERPKGSFSTLEIQRTEQGDSAMYLCASSFPLKLGEGYNEQFFGPGTRLTVL.

The chain has TRBV30 and TRBJ2-1, with 7 bases fitting TRBD1. The CDR3 is 15 residues long. Germline loops: CDR1 GTSNPN, CDR2 SVGIG (reference sequence). V shed 0 bases and J 4 bases; nucleotides not matched to a gene: 6. The chain's CDR3 is CAWSVGTGDYNEQFF. In nucleotides, the CDR3 is TGTGCCTGGAGTGTGGGAACAGGGGATTACAATGAGCAGTTCTTC.

The J gene is TRBJ1-1, the V gene TRBV10-2, with D hard to call. V was clipped by 6 bases and J by 6 bases, with 11 bases between them. From germline, CDR1 is WSHSY and CDR2 SAAADI. This CDR3 contains 12 residues. The CDR3 spells CASRKGGAEAFF. CDR3 DNA: TGCGCCAGCAGGAAGGGAGGAGCTGAAGCTTTCTTT.

This clone showed up just once. The chain recombines TRBV28 with TRBJ2-6; 7 bases agree with TRBD2. After removal of 6 bases from V and 2 bases from J, the junction contained 7 bases not matched to a gene. The V gene's germline CDR1 is MDHEN and CDR2 SYDVKM. This CDR3 region has 16 residues. CDR3 protein: CASSHQRGAGANVLTF. DNA of the CDR3: TGTGCCAGCAGCCACCAACGGGGGGCTGGGGCCAACGTCCTGACTTTC.

The V call is TRBV19, the J call TRBJ2-7; no clear D. Trimming took 3 bases from V and 7 from J, leaving 10 bases between them. CDR1 and CDR2 from the germline V gene are LNHDA and SQIVND (reference sequence). The CDR3 is 12 residues long. This CDR3 reads CASSITPVEQYF. The CDR3 region has the DNA TGTGCCAGTAGTATCACGCCGGTAGAGCAGTACTTC.

The rearrangement uses TRBV14 and TRBJ2-5; 7 nucleotides line up with TRBD2. The CDR3 sequence is 14 residues long. J was trimmed by 2 bases and V by 4 bases; bases with no gene match: 4. Germline V gives CDR1 SGHDN, CDR2 FVKESK. The CDR3 coding sequence is TGTGCCAGCAGCCTGACACTAGCGCAAGAGACCCAGTACTTC. As protein: CASSLTLAQETQYF.

The chain recombines TRBV11-3 with TRBJ1-5, with 7 bases that match TRBD1. Germline CDR1 reads SGHNT; CDR2 reads YENEEA. This CDR3 comprises 20 residues. Trimming cost V 6 bases and J 0 bases; bases outside gene matches: 20. CDR3 amino acids: CASSRPLRDSLPYSNQPQHF. The CDR3 bases are TGTGCCAGCAGTCGTCCCCTCCGGGACAGTTTACCTTATAGCAATCAGCCCCAGCATTTT.

This chain connects TRBV2 to TRBJ2-7; 13 bases map to TRBD2. This CDR3 comprises 18 residues. CDR1 SNHLY and CDR2 FYNNEI come from the germline V gene. V trimming: 2 bases; J trimming: 0 bases; junction bases outside the gene matches: 7. The chain's CDR3 is CASSERLAGGLSSYEQYF. In DNA, the CDR3 is TGTGCCAGCAGTGAAAGACTAGCGGGGGGCTTGAGCTCCTACGAGCAGTACTTC.

CDR3 nucleotides: TGTGCCAGTAATTCGGGGACAGTAAATCAGCCCCAGCATTTT. It codes for CASNSGTVNQPQHF. The rearrangement links TRBV19 to TRBJ1-5; 7 positions agree with TRBD1. The CDR3 covers 14 residues. With 7 bases clipped from V and 4 bases from J, the junction kept 7 bases outside the gene matches. Per the germline V gene, CDR1 is LNHDA and CDR2 is SQIVND (reference sequence).